Following are 14 T cell receptor beta chains from one sample sequenced in a study of cytomegalovirus exposure and HLA in healthy donors. PCR was performed using 60 Vbeta and 13 Jbeta primers. Some clones are missing from TCRdb's copy, which holds only in-frame ones; the method was immunoSEQ multiplex PCR. The data hold under 200,000 clones, with around 82% observed a single time. The sample was PBMCs. The receptors stem from a boy aged 10-17 years in good health and CMV-seronegative.

The J gene is TRBJ2-7, the V gene TRBV28, with 7 bases that match TRBD1. The CDR3 is 15 residues long. The V segment lost 6 bases and the J segment 2 bases; nucleotides outside the gene matches: 10. CDR1 MDHEN and CDR2 SYDVKM come from the germline V gene. In nucleotides, the CDR3 is TGTGCCAGCAGGGATCCGGGACAGAGAACCTACGAGCAGTACTTC. Protein sequence: CASRDPGQRTYEQYF.

This sequence joins TRBV30 and TRBJ2-7; 7 bases match TRBD2. This CDR3 has 16 residues. J gave up 2 bases and V 1 base, and 11 bases lay outside the gene matches. From germline, CDR1 is GTSNPN and CDR2 SVGIG (reference sequence). The CDR3 region is CAWSADLAGDPYEQYF. The CDR3 region has the DNA TGTGCCTGGAGTGCGGATTTGGCGGGAGATCCCTACGAGCAGTACTTC.

The chain recombines TRBV9 with TRBJ2-7; D unresolved. The germline V gene encodes CDR1 SGDLS and CDR2 YYNGEE. With 0 bases removed from V and 2 bases from J, the gap between germline ends came to 12 bases. The CDR3 is made up of 15 amino acids. The CDR3 DNA follows: TGTGCCAGCAGCGTAGCTGGCGGCGAAACCTACGAGCAGTACTTC. It yields the protein CASSVAGGETYEQYF. Combining the CDR3 with reference TRBV9 and TRBJ2-7 gives the whole variable domain DSGVTQTPKHLITATGQRVTLRCSPRSGDLSVYWYQQSLDQGLQFLIQYYNGEERAKGNILERFSAQQFPDLHSELNLSSLELGDSALYFCASSVAGGETYEQYFGPGTRLTVT.

The table lists this clone with a few counts. The V and J genes are TRBV5-6 and TRBJ1-2; D is perhaps TRBD1 (6 bases). This CDR3 spans 14 amino acids. The germline V gene encodes CDR1 SGHDT and CDR2 YYEEEE. The V and J ends lost 0 bases and 4 bases respectively, with 10 bases between them. For the CDR3, the DNA is TGTGCCAGCAGCTTGGGGTCGGACAGCTATGGCTACACCTTC. Its translation is CASSLGSDSYGYTF.

The CDR3 DNA follows: TGTGCCAGCAGTGAAGATAGCCAGCGAGATTTGCCCCTCCACTTT. Its translation: CASSEDSQRDLPLHF. The rearrangement uses TRBV25-1 and TRBJ1-6; D is uncertain. This CDR3 region has 15 residues. Deletions cut 2 bases from V and 13 bases from J, with 18 bases between. Germline V lookup: CDR1 MGHDK, CDR2 SYGVNS.

Only one count was recorded for this clone. V and J are TRBV29-1 and TRBJ2-3; TRBD2 might be the D (7 bases). This CDR3 spans 15 amino acids. The germline gives CDR1 SQVTM, CDR2 ANQGSEA. V lost 2 bases and J lost 8, with 20 bases in between. The CDR3 nucleotides read TGCAGCGTTGAAACAGGGCTAGCGGACCTCGGTACGCAGTATTTT. Translation: CSVETGLADLGTQYF.

V is TRBV11-3 and J is TRBJ2-7; 9 nucleotides agree with TRBD2. The CDR3 covers 14 residues. V lost 3 bases, J lost 4 bases, and 4 bases stayed unmatched. Germline values: CDR1 SGHNT, CDR2 YENEEA. The CDR3 sequence is CASSLSGRLYEQYF. The CDR3 DNA follows: TGTGCCAGCAGCTTGAGCGGGAGGCTGTACGAGCAGTACTTC.

The chain uses TRBV5-1 and TRBJ2-4, with 8 positions matching TRBD1. Looked up from germline, CDR1 is SGHRS and CDR2 is YFSETQ. The CDR3 consists of 15 residues. J was trimmed by 1 base and V by 8 bases; bases with no gene match: 8. This CDR3 reads CASPSGTGAKNIQYF. The CDR3 nucleotides read TGCGCCAGTCCCTCCGGGACAGGCGCCAAAAACATTCAGTACTTC.

CDR3 sequence: CASSEGGRNGYTF. The CDR3 DNA is TGTGCCAGTAGTGAAGGGGGCAGGAATGGCTACACCTTC. This rearrangement joins TRBV19 to TRBJ1-2, with 7 bases identical to TRBD1. Germline CDR1 reads LNHDA; CDR2 reads SQIVND (reference sequence). V lost 5 bases to trimming and J lost 6 bases; unmatched junction nucleotides: 6. The CDR3 runs to 13 residues.

J is TRBJ1-2 and V is TRBV15; D not resolved. This CDR3 comprises 12 residues. Germline V gene lookup returns CDR1 LNHNV and CDR2 YYDKDF (reference sequence). The ends were cut back, 0 bases at V and 6 bases at J, with 5 bases in the middle. The CDR3 protein is CATSRDRDGYTF. CDR3 in DNA: TGTGCCACCAGCAGAGATAGAGATGGCTACACCTTC.

As DNA, the CDR3 is TGCGCCAGCAGCTTGGGAGGGTCAGGTCAGCCCCAGCATTTT. Protein: CASSLGGSGQPQHF. The chain links TRBV5-1 to TRBJ1-5; D is ambiguous. Trimming shortened V by 0 bases and J by 6 bases, and 10 bases separated the two germline ends. This CDR3 has 14 amino acids. CDR1 SGHRS and CDR2 YFSETQ come from the germline V gene.

This clone was seen just once. The chain combines TRBV5-1 with TRBJ2-2, with a possible D match to TRBD2 (5 bases). CDR1 and CDR2 from the germline V gene are SGHRS and YFSETQ. Trimming stripped 3 bases from V and 7 bases from J, with 10 bases between. This CDR3 spans 13 amino acids. The CDR3 DNA reads TGCGCCAGCAGCTACGCCCGGGACGGGGAGCTGTTTTTT. Protein product: CASSYARDGELFF. Supplemented by reference TRBV5-1 and TRBJ2-2, the full variable domain reads KAGVTQTPRYLIKTRGQQVTLSCSPISGHRSVSWYQQTPGQGLQFLFEYFSETQRNKGNFPGRFSGRQFSNSRSEMNVSTLELGDSALYLCASSYARDGELFFGEGSRLTVL.

A single count supports this clone. CDR3 sequence reads: CASSGADSGRVYEQYF. CDR3 coding DNA: TGTGCCAGCAGCGGGGCAGATAGCGGGAGAGTGTACGAGCAGTACTTC. The rearrangement links TRBV9 to TRBJ2-7, with 9 bases aligning to TRBD2. Germline assignment: CDR1 SGDLS and CDR2 YYNGEE. The CDR3 runs to 16 residues. Germline trimming cut 3 bases from V and 4 bases from J; bases unmatched to any gene: 11.

The chain couples TRBV29-1 to TRBJ1-1, with D unresolved. This CDR3 comprises 12 residues. Germline assignment: CDR1 SQVTM and CDR2 ANQGSEA. The V gene lost 0 bases and the J gene lost 6 bases, with 8 bases spanning the gap. In DNA, the CDR3 is TGCAGCGTTGAAGATATTTTCCCTGAAGCTTTCTTT. It specifies CSVEDIFPEAFF.